This is a list of T cell receptor beta chains from one sample in a study of OX40 agonist ivuxolimab in advanced cancers. Some clones are missing from TCRdb's copy, which holds only in-frame ones; the method was immunoSEQ multiplex PCR. The sample lists about 47,000 clones, roughly four fifths occurring once. The material was CD4+ or CD8+ T cells sorted from blood, obtained in a trial of the OX40 agonist ivuxolimab. All receptors derive from an adult with an advanced solid tumor such as melanoma, head and neck, liver or kidney cancer. Each CDR3 is given without its conserved first and last residue.

j_call	v_call	cdr3_aa
TRBJ2-7	TRBV7-2	ASSLPQGDYEQY
TRBJ2-2	TRBV6-1	ASHFLAGITGELF
TRBJ2-1	TRBV5-4	ASSLLQGGDEQF
TRBJ1-2	TRBV18	ASSPPGLRLGYT
TRBJ2-7	TRBV28	ASRRTAYEQY
TRBJ2-7	TRBV4-3	ASSQDNRGLYEQY
TRBJ1-5	TRBV27	ASSSHHSGGQPQH
TRBJ1-1	TRBV7-9	ASSSADMIADTEAF
TRBJ2-1	TRBV5-8	ASSPGRDSQYNEQF
TRBJ1-5	TRBV11-3	ASSLADNDRGTGQPQH
TRBJ2-3	TRBV2	ASSDDRGFSDTQY
TRBJ2-3	TRBV6-5	ASRNRGLGTDTQY
TRBJ2-2	TRBV10-1	ASSESGTGLTGELF
TRBJ2-1	TRBV28	ASSPWTGLGSADNEQF
TRBJ2-7	TRBV14	ASSQLGNLYEQY
TRBJ2-6	TRBV11-2	ASSPTNVLT
TRBJ1-1	TRBV11-2	ASSLDSGWTEAF
TRBJ2-3	TRBV11-2	ASAQGVTTY
TRBJ2-7	TRBV28	ASSLGGSYEQY
TRBJ1-1	TRBV11-2	ASSLETGTEAF
TRBJ2-3	TRBV4-3	ASSQDRRGPHTDTQY
TRBJ2-5	TRBV7-2	ASSSYQETQY
TRBJ1-1	TRBV27	ASSPNRRGLRLDYGTEAF
TRBJ1-6	TRBV6-5	ASSYTGENSPLH
TRBJ2-1	TRBV5-1	ASSIGTSGRATHEQF
TRBJ2-5	TRBV30	AWGRAGQETQY
TRBJ1-2	TRBV5-5	ASSLIDRTNYGYT
TRBJ1-4	TRBV7-9	ASSLGSEGQF
TRBJ1-2	TRBV6-5	ASSYSGGEMGYGYT
TRBJ1-4	TRBV7-2	ASSLGVTNEKLF
TRBJ2-7	TRBV19	ASSSQYREYEQY